The T cell receptor (beta chain) described here comes from a study of blood T cells in healthy people across ages. General study results and limits: A greater number of naive CD4+ cells and higher diversity distinguished long-lived donors from aged donors.

With respect to this clonotype: Its target is not known.

A second PCR of about 6 to 11 cycles used a sample-barcoded 5' primer and a J-beta primer mix. A 12-random-nucleotide template-switch adaptor tagged each cDNA molecule. TCRdb analysed the 5' RACE reads with MiXCR anew, one entry per CDR3 protein. The table includes hundreds of thousands of distinct CDR3 sequences, over 40% detected once. The CDR3 has 13 amino acids. CDR1 and CDR2 from the germline V gene are SNHLY and FYNNEI. V shed 7 bases, J shed 5 bases, and the junction held 6 bases outside the gene matches. The J gene is TRBJ2-5, the V gene TRBV2, with TRBD2 matching over 8 bases. Sequenced material: blood. The receptor was derived from an elderly woman in good health. The CDR3 loop is CASTERGKETQYF. The CDR3 DNA is TGTGCCAGCACCGAGCGGGGGAAGGAGACCCAGTACTTC.